This T cell receptor beta chain came from a study of OX40 agonist ivuxolimab in advanced cancers. At the level of the study: Ivuxolimab, which is an agonistic anti-OX40 (CD134) antibody, was administered to the patients. Study conclusions and caveats: It was also the case that some nonresponders had low normalized T-cell clonal expansion.

Concerning this clone itself: The antigen is unknown.

Patients were excluded for autoimmune disease history or systemic immunosuppression. Baseline was the first blood sampling point, followed by cycle 4 day 1 and cycle 7 day 1. V gave up 4 bases and J gave up 6 bases, with 10 bases separating them. CDR1 is SGHVS, CDR2 FNYEAQ, per germline. The CDR3 spans 12 residues. Using immunoSEQ multiplex PCR, the repertoire was profiled, and TCRdb retains in-frame clones only, with some absent. This table has tens of thousands of clones, about nine tenths appearing once. The sample in question was CD4+ or CD8+ T cells sorted from blood, obtained in a trial of the OX40 agonist ivuxolimab. The chain has TRBV7-6 and TRBJ2-7; no definite D call. The TCR comes from an adult with an advanced solid tumor such as melanoma, head and neck, liver or kidney cancer. DNA for the CDR3: TGTGCCAGCAGCTCCTTTAGTCTCGAGCAGTACTTC. Residues: CASSSFSLEQYF. Together with reference TRBV7-6 and TRBJ2-7, the CDR3 gives the full variable domain: GAGVSQSPRYKVTKRGQDVALRCDPISGHVSLYWYRQALGQGPEFLTYFNYEAQQDKSGLPNDRFSAERPEGSISTLTIQRTEQRDSAMYRCASSSFSLEQYFGPGTRLTVT.